These 15 T cell receptor beta chains were all obtained from the same sample, sequenced in a study of beta chain features in type 1 diabetes. Overall study results and limits: The study found moderately but significantly shorter TCRB CDR3s in all four CD4+ subsets of Type 1 diabetes patients.

Their cognate antigens are unknown. What was sequenced were expressed TCRB transcripts, since all of the isolated RNA had been reverse transcribed. The repertoire was sequenced with immunoSEQ multiplex PCR; TCRdb's copy has only in-frame clones and lacks some. Among roughly 180,000 clones listed, 7.8% were seen once. Source material: central memory CD4+ T cells from blood. The receptors here all came from a woman aged 40 to 50 with type 1 diabetes.

V and J are TRBV7-2 and TRBJ1-2; D is unresolved. The germline V and J ends were trimmed by 2 bases and 4 bases, with 5 bases remaining between them. The CDR3 consists of 12 residues. CDR1 is SGHTA and CDR2 is FQGNSA in the germline V gene. CDR3 sequence: CASSLQVYGYTF. CDR3 nucleotides: TGTGCCAGCAGCTTACAGGTCTATGGCTACACCTTC.

The chain combines TRBV6-1 with TRBJ1-1; D possibly corresponds to TRBD1 (6 bases). This CDR3 comprises 13 residues. Trimming left V 1 base short and J 6 bases short, with 9 bases between. The germline V gene has CDR1 MNHNS and CDR2 SASEGT. CDR3 residues: CASSEVGQSEAFF. The CDR3 region has the DNA TGTGCCAGCAGTGAAGTAGGACAGTCTGAAGCTTTCTTT.

This clone was counted a few times. The gene calls are TRBV2 and TRBJ1-4; 7 bases map to TRBD1. This CDR3 is 15 amino acids long. Germline V CDR1 and CDR2: SNHLY, FYNNEI. Trimming cost V 10 bases and J 0 bases; bases outside gene matches: 8. CDR3 DNA: TGTGCCACCGGACAGGCGACTGCAACTAATGAAAAACTGTTTTTT. Translated, it gives CATGQATATNEKLFF.

The chain uses TRBV6-5 and TRBJ2-7, with a tentative D call TRBD1 (6 bases). CDR1 is MNHEY, CDR2 SVGAGI, per germline. V lost 5 bases to trimming and J lost 0 bases, with 11 bases between them. The CDR3 runs 14 residues. For the CDR3, the DNA is TGTGCCAGCAGTCCTTCGACAGGCTCCTACGAGCAGTACTTC. Amino acid sequence: CASSPSTGSYEQYF.

The rearrangement joins TRBV28 to TRBJ2-5, with 10 bases that match TRBD2. This CDR3 is 15 amino acids long. Germline V gene data show CDR1 as MDHEN and CDR2 as SYDVKM. V was clipped by 2 bases and J by 4 bases; unmatched bases: 4. CDR3 in DNA: TGTGCCAGCAGTTTAACGCTAGCGGGGGTAGAGACCCAGTACTTC. It codes for CASSLTLAGVETQYF.

V usage is TRBV5-1 and J usage is TRBJ2-7; 11 bases match TRBD2. V was clipped by 4 bases and J by 6 bases; unmatched bases: 9. The germline CDR1 and CDR2 sequences are SGHRS and YFSETQ. The CDR3 loop spans 15 amino acids. The CDR3 loop is CASSPLAGGPVEQYF. CDR3 in DNA: TGCGCCAGCAGCCCTTTAGCGGGAGGGCCGGTCGAGCAGTACTTC. The entire variable domain, with the rest obtained from reference TRBV5-1 and TRBJ2-7, is as follows: KAGVTQTPRYLIKTRGQQVTLSCSPISGHRSVSWYQQTPGQGLQFLFEYFSETQRNKGNFPGRFSGRQFSNSRSEMNVSTLELGDSALYLCASSPLAGGPVEQYFGPGTRLTVT.

The CDR3: CATTLGGEGRNEQFF. For the CDR3, the DNA is TGTGCCACCACCTTGGGGGGGGAGGGCCGGAATGAGCAGTTCTTC. The chain combines TRBV19 with TRBJ2-1; 7 bases fit TRBD2. Germline V gene sequence: CDR1 LNHDA, CDR2 SQIVND (reference sequence). V lost 10 bases and J lost 7; bases outside the gene matches: 16. This CDR3 contains 15 residues.

CDR3 sequence (DNA): TGTGCCTCCGGACAGCCTGGGGAGCCCCAGCATTTT. This translates into CASGQPGEPQHF. The chain is built from TRBV30 and TRBJ1-5; tentative D call: TRBD1 (6 bases). Between the trimmed V and J ends, which lost 7 bases and 8 bases, there was a span of 15 bases. Germline-derived CDR1 and CDR2 are GTSNPN and SVGIG (reference sequence). This CDR3 has 12 amino acids.

The V gene is TRBV5-4, the J gene TRBJ2-3; no definite D call. Germline lookup yields CDR1 SGHNT and CDR2 YYREEE (reference sequence). The CDR3 covers 12 residues. The ends were cut back, 3 bases at V and 3 bases at J, with 5 bases in the middle. The CDR3 sequence is CASSSETDTQYF. CDR3 nucleotides: TGTGCCAGCAGCTCGGAGACAGATACGCAGTATTTT.

This chain uses TRBV19 with TRBJ2-1, with a possible D match to TRBD1 (6 bases). V shed 5 bases and J shed 0 bases, with 26 bases lying between them. Germline lookup yields CDR1 LNHDA and CDR2 SQIVND (reference sequence). CDR3 size: 20 residues. CDR3 coding DNA: TGTGCCAGTAGTTTCTCCGGGACACGTAGACTTCGAAGCTCCTACAATGAGCAGTTCTTC. Its translation: CASSFSGTRRLRSSYNEQFF.

The chain carries TRBV6-1 and TRBJ2-4; 7 bases match TRBD1. J lost 6 bases, V lost 3 bases, and 5 bases had no gene match. Germline V gives CDR1 MNHNS, CDR2 SASEGT. The CDR3 sequence is 14 residues long. The CDR3 loop is CASSDGTAVNIQYF. CDR3 sequence (DNA): TGTGCCAGCAGTGATGGGACAGCAGTAAACATTCAGTACTTC.

In the case of this clone: This CDR3 is also generated by other DNA sequences in the sample. The chain carries TRBV5-1 and TRBJ2-3; D ambiguous. Germline CDR1 is SGHRS and CDR2 is YFSETQ. Trimming pared 2 bases from V and 5 bases from J, leaving 9 bases between. CDR3 size: 13 residues. CDR3 coding DNA: TGCGCCAGCAGCTTCCAGCGAGGAGATACGCAGTATTTT. Amino acid sequence: CASSFQRGDTQYF.

V is TRBV4-3 and J is TRBJ1-6; D gene unclear. This CDR3 is 16 amino acids long. Trimming stripped 0 bases from V and 10 bases from J, with 16 bases between. Per the germline V gene, CDR1 is LGHNA and CDR2 is YSLEER. The CDR3 DNA reads TGCGCCAGCAGCCAAGACTCACCCCGTCGAGGATCACCCCTCCACTTT. This sequence encodes CASSQDSPRRGSPLHF.

This clone has a handful of counts. This chain links TRBV4-3 with TRBJ1-6; D is perhaps TRBD1 (6 bases). Germline V gives CDR1 LGHNA, CDR2 YSLEER. V was shortened by 4 bases and J by 10 bases, with 17 bases between the two germline ends. The CDR3 has 15 amino acids. This chain's CDR3 is CASSRVQGTDSPLHF. Written as DNA, the CDR3 is TGCGCCAGCAGCCGCGTACAGGGAACGGACTCACCCCTCCACTTT.

The chain uses TRBV6-5 and TRBJ1-5; tentatively, D is TRBD1 (6 bases). This CDR3 is 14 amino acids long. CDR1 MNHEY and CDR2 SVGAGI come from the germline V gene. The V and J ends lost 5 bases and 2 bases respectively, with 10 bases between them. The DNA of the CDR3 is TGTGCCAGCAGTCCGGACAGCGGCAATCAGCCCCAGCATTTT. Amino acid sequence: CASSPDSGNQPQHF.